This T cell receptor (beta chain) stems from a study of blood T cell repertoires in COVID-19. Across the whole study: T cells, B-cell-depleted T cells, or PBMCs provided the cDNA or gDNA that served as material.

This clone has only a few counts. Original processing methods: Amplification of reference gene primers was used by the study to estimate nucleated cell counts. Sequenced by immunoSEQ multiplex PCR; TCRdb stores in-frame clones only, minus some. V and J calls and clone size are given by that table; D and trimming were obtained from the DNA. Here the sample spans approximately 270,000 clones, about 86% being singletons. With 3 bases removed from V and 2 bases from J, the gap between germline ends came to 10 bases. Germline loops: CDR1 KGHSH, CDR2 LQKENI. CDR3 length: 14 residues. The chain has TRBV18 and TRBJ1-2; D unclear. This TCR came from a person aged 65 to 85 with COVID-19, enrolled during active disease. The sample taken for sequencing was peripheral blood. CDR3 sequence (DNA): TGTGCCAGCTCACCCCGGGAAGACAACTATGGCTACACCTTC. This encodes CASSPREDNYGYTF. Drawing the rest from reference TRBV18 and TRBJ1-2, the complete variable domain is NAGVMQNPRHLVRRRGQEARLRCSPMKGHSHVYWYRQLPEEGLKFMVYLQKENIIDESGMPKERFSAEFPKEGPSILRIQQVVRGDSAAYFCASSPREDNYGYTFGSGTRLTVV.